This T cell receptor (beta chain) was captured in a study of shared clonotypes between healthy human individuals. Profiled with immunoSEQ multiplex PCR; TCRdb holds only in-frame clones, not every one. This sample has under 600,000 clones; roughly 97% occur once, and the top ten carry 0.055% to 0.07%. Study-level findings and limits: The expectation was that sequencing depth would affect clonotype sharing among donors. Rarefaction showed sorted-subset sequencing was incomplete despite large depth.

Remarks on this clone: Its antigen is as yet unknown.

CDR3 length: 18 amino acids. V lost 3 bases, J lost 3 bases, and 15 bases stayed unmatched. The germline CDR1 and CDR2 sequences are LNHDA and SQIVND (reference sequence). The source is a woman aged 25 to 39 in good health. The chain is built from TRBV19 and TRBJ2-3; 7 bases match TRBD2. The sequenced sample was naive CD4+ T cells sorted from blood. Subset indicated: CD45RA+ positively selected. DNA for the CDR3: TGTGCCAGTAGTATGAAGTCCCCTACGGCGGGAGTGACAGATACGCAGTATTTT. It yields the protein CASSMKSPTAGVTDTQYF.